This T cell receptor (beta chain) is from a study of T cells in Graves' hyperthyroidism and ophthalmopathy. Study-level points and caveats: Ophthalmopathy was distinguished from stable hyperthyroidism by 13 V-J signatures.

V trimming: 4 bases; J trimming: 2 bases; junction bases outside the gene matches: 7. CDR3 size: 14 residues. From germline, CDR1 is GTSNPN and CDR2 SVGIG (reference sequence). This clonotype was seen many times. Antigen: not known. There were TCR beta CDR3 regions amplified from RNA transcripts. First-round RT-PCR targeting the TCR CDR3 was performed with the HTBI primer set. TCRdb used MiXCR to reprocess the multiplex PCR reads, holding one entry per CDR3 protein. The table records roughly 240,000 distinct CDR3 sequences, roughly 17% of them present only once. This chain uses TRBV30 with TRBJ1-2; 7 positions match TRBD1. This TCR came from a woman aged 18-35 years with Graves' ophthalmopathy. Sequenced sample: blood. CDR3 amino acids: CAWNLGQLNYGYTF. The CDR3 DNA sequence: TGTGCCTGGAACCTGGGACAGCTCAACTATGGCTACACCTTC.